A selection of T cell receptor beta chains follows, all from one sample in a study of identical twins. One entry per CDR3 protein, called by TCRdb with MiXCR from the 5' RACE reads. Of 550,000 to 700,000 distinct CDR3 sequences in the sample, about 20% are singletons; the top ten hold approximately 4.3%. These same data were also listed under a study on T cells expressing NK-cell markers.

Sequencing was done on a sample of PBMCs. These receptors were obtained from a woman under 30 in good health. The CDR3 runs from the conserved cysteine through the conserved F or W. Each record gives: V gene, J gene, CDR3 protein.

v_call: TRBV2; j_call: TRBJ2-7; cdr3_aa: CASKSSSYEQYF
v_call: TRBV10-3; j_call: TRBJ2-3; cdr3_aa: CAISGTSGRIGADTQYF
v_call: TRBV3-1; j_call: TRBJ2-1; cdr3_aa: CASSQGIGSSTNEQFF
v_call: TRBV4-2; j_call: TRBJ2-7; cdr3_aa: CASSQDLSQAVGEQYF
v_call: TRBV5-1; j_call: TRBJ1-1; cdr3_aa: CASSWGRPNTEAFF
v_call: TRBV7-2; j_call: TRBJ2-5; cdr3_aa: CASSIRAGGPVETQYF
v_call: TRBV7-9; j_call: TRBJ2-5; cdr3_aa: CASSLAQQGAGETQYF
v_call: TRBV20-1; j_call: TRBJ2-6; cdr3_aa: CSATGTSGANVLTF
v_call: TRBV20-1; j_call: TRBJ2-7; cdr3_aa: CSARGAKSSYEQYF
v_call: TRBV12-3/TRBV12-4; j_call: TRBJ2-7; cdr3_aa: CASSFSKDEQYF
v_call: TRBV6-6; j_call: TRBJ2-3; cdr3_aa: CAITSGYTDTQYF
v_call: TRBV12-3/TRBV12-4; j_call: TRBJ2-4; cdr3_aa: CASSLTARNIQYF
v_call: TRBV15; j_call: TRBJ2-7; cdr3_aa: CATSSNSRAGEQYF
v_call: TRBV9; j_call: TRBJ1-3; cdr3_aa: CASRGRTGNTIYF
v_call: TRBV6-1; j_call: TRBJ1-1; cdr3_aa: CASMRQGAAEAFF
v_call: TRBV4-1; j_call: TRBJ2-5; cdr3_aa: CASSQGDRIKETQYF
v_call: TRBV6-1; j_call: TRBJ2-7; cdr3_aa: CASIQDGVGFGYEQYF
v_call: TRBV11-3; j_call: TRBJ2-2; cdr3_aa: CASSLGREAGELFF
v_call: TRBV6-1; j_call: TRBJ2-7; cdr3_aa: CASSESLAAPKQYF
v_call: TRBV4-3; j_call: TRBJ2-1; cdr3_aa: CASSQARFVAGGPGEQFF
v_call: TRBV6-1; j_call: TRBJ2-1; cdr3_aa: CASRQSSGSHNEQFF
v_call: TRBV29-1; j_call: TRBJ2-1; cdr3_aa: CSQSSGSDEQFF
v_call: TRBV20-1; j_call: TRBJ2-2; cdr3_aa: CSASNSGGHTGELFF
v_call: TRBV12-3/TRBV12-4; j_call: TRBJ2-7; cdr3_aa: CASSWDSPFLYEQYF
v_call: TRBV2; j_call: TRBJ2-1; cdr3_aa: CASTDRYYNEQFF
v_call: TRBV5-5; j_call: TRBJ2-1; cdr3_aa: CAMGLGAGRNEQFF